The 22 T cell receptor beta chains reported below all come from one sample, sequenced in a study of Siglec-9 on CD8 T cells in melanoma. Using immunoSEQ multiplex PCR, the repertoire was profiled, and TCRdb retains in-frame clones only, with some absent. The sample yields 30,000 to 45,000 clones, roughly four fifths seen once. Sequencing was done on a sample of Siglec-9- CD8+ T cells sorted from blood. These receptors all stem from a human donor in good health.

This chain connects TRBV27 to TRBJ1-1, with D unclear. This CDR3 is 17 amino acids long. Per germline, CDR1 MNHEY and CDR2 SMNVEV (reference sequence). The germline V and J ends were trimmed by 2 bases and 0 bases, with 16 bases remaining between them. The CDR3 region is CASSLKGSALLNTEAFF. Written as DNA, the CDR3 is TGTGCCAGCAGTTTAAAAGGGAGTGCCTTACTGAACACTGAAGCTTTCTTT.

The V call is TRBV5-6, the J call TRBJ1-1, with no clear D. Germline values: CDR1 SGHDT, CDR2 YYEEEE. The CDR3 has 14 residues. The V and J ends lost 2 bases and 4 bases respectively, with 12 bases between them. The CDR3 loop reads CASSFKTGGTEAFF. In DNA form, the CDR3 reads TGTGCCAGCAGCTTTAAGACGGGAGGCACTGAAGCTTTCTTT.

This clone was counted between two and nine times. V is TRBV19 and J is TRBJ1-2; D may be TRBD1 (6 bases). V lost 3 bases, J lost 4 bases, and 12 bases lay in between. The germline CDR1 and CDR2 sequences are LNHDA and SQIVND (reference sequence). The CDR3 extends over 14 amino acids. CDR3 sequence reads: CASSIPGQLYGYTF. In DNA, the CDR3 is TGTGCCAGTAGTATCCCCGGACAGCTCTATGGCTACACCTTC. Looking up the rest from reference TRBV19 and TRBJ1-2 gives the full variable domain: DGGITQSPKYLFRKEGQNVTLSCEQNLNHDAMYWYRQDPGQGLRLIYYSQIVNDFQKGDIAEGYSVSREKKESFPLTVTSAQKNPTAFYLCASSIPGQLYGYTFGSGTRLTVV.

The genes are TRBV10-3 and TRBJ1-1; D unresolved. V shed 9 bases and J shed 1 base, with 12 bases lying between them. The CDR3 is made up of 13 amino acids. CDR1 ENHRY and CDR2 SYGVKD come from the germline V gene. The CDR3, as DNA: TGTGCCATAGCCCTGACTGGGAACACTGAAGCTTTCTTT. Its translation: CAIALTGNTEAFF.

J is TRBJ2-3 and V is TRBV7-2, with 7 bases that match TRBD1. The CDR3 is made up of 15 amino acids. Germline loops: CDR1 SGHTA, CDR2 FQGNSA. Germline trimming cut 2 bases from V and 3 bases from J; bases unmatched to any gene: 5. In DNA form, the CDR3 reads TGTGCCAGCAGCTTATGGGACAGTGTTACAGATACGCAGTATTTT. Its translation: CASSLWDSVTDTQYF.

This chain joins TRBV20-1 and TRBJ1-2; D is uncertain. Trimming removed 3 bases from V and 7 bases from J, with 9 bases in between. The V gene's germline CDR1 is DFQATT and CDR2 SNEGSKA (reference sequence). This CDR3 spans 11 amino acids. The CDR3 DNA sequence: TGCAGTGCTAGTCGGCTTCTTGGCTACACCTTC. Encoded protein: CSASRLLGYTF.

This rearrangement joins TRBV28 to TRBJ1-5; possible D gene TRBD1, 5 bases. The germline V gene encodes CDR1 MDHEN and CDR2 SYDVKM. The CDR3 totals 14 residues. V was shortened by 5 bases and J by 7 bases, with 15 bases between the two germline ends. The CDR3 here is CASSPPGAGQPQHF. The CDR3 nucleotides read TGTGCCAGCAGTCCCCCCGGGGCGGGGCAGCCCCAGCATTTT.

This clone was recorded a few times. The V and J genes are TRBV14 and TRBJ1-3; maybe TRBD1 (5 bases). Germline V lookup: CDR1 SGHDN, CDR2 FVKESK. The CDR3 totals 13 residues. V gave up 6 bases and J gave up 4 bases, with 10 bases separating them. The DNA of the CDR3 is TGTGCCAGCAGTTGGGACCTCGGAAACACCATATATTTT. This codes for CASSWDLGNTIYF.

The rearrangement links TRBV6-5 to TRBJ2-7; tentatively, D is TRBD1 (5 bases). The CDR3 spans 13 residues. Trimming pared 0 bases from V and 8 bases from J, leaving 11 bases between. CDR1 is MNHEY, CDR2 SVGAGI, per germline. The CDR3 loop is CASSYSSAGQQYF. In nucleotides, the CDR3 is TGTGCCAGCAGTTACTCGAGCGCAGGGCAGCAGTACTTC.

The chain couples TRBV27 to TRBJ2-1, with TRBD2 matching over 9 bases. Germline CDR1 MNHEY, CDR2 SMNVEV (reference sequence). CDR3 length: 15 residues. V shed 4 bases, J shed 4 bases, and the junction held 5 bases outside the gene matches. The CDR3 reads CASSYETSGYNEQFF. The CDR3, as DNA: TGTGCCAGCAGTTACGAGACTAGCGGATACAATGAGCAGTTCTTC.

In DNA form, the CDR3 reads TGTGCCACCAGCAGAGCTAGCGGTGGGGCCCAGTACTTC. Its protein is CATSRASGGAQYF. The chain uses TRBV15 and TRBJ2-5; 7 positions agree with TRBD2. V trimming: 1 base; J trimming: 9 bases; junction bases outside the gene matches: 5. This CDR3 spans 13 amino acids. From germline, CDR1 is LNHNV and CDR2 YYDKDF (reference sequence).

This clone has a handful of counts. The chain carries TRBV6-5 and TRBJ1-5, with D tentatively TRBD1 (5 bases). Germline V CDR1 and CDR2: MNHEY, SVGAGI. The V end was cut by 4 bases, the J end by 12 bases, with 19 bases between. This CDR3 comprises 14 residues. This CDR3 is CASSSGTAGENQHF. Here the CDR3 DNA reads TGTGCCAGCAGTTCGGGGACCGCGGGGGAGAACCAGCATTTT.

The CDR3 loop reads CASSSSRGQGQQPQHF. The CDR3 region has the DNA TGTGCCAGCAGCTCGAGCCGTGGGCAGGGGCAGCAGCCCCAGCATTTT. The chain couples TRBV7-8 to TRBJ1-5; D is perhaps TRBD1 (6 bases). Between the trimmed V and J ends, which lost 4 bases and 7 bases, there was a span of 20 bases. The CDR3 runs to 16 residues. Germline assignment: CDR1 SGHVS and CDR2 FQNEAQ. Using reference TRBV7-8 and TRBJ1-5 for the parts outside the CDR3, the full variable domain is GAGVSQSPRYKVAKRGQDVALRCDPISGHVSLFWYQQALGQGPEFLTYFQNEAQLDKSGLPSDRFFAERPEGSVSTLKIQRTQQEDSAVYLCASSSSRGQGQQPQHFGDGTRLSIL.

The chain combines TRBV13 with TRBJ2-1, with TRBD1 identical over 7 bases. Unmatched junction bases numbered 7, after V lost 5 bases and J lost 0 bases. This CDR3 region has 16 residues. Per the germline V gene, CDR1 is PRHDT and CDR2 is FYEKMQ (reference sequence). CDR3 sequence reads: CASSLTGISSYNEQFF. In DNA, the CDR3 is TGTGCCAGCAGCCTGACAGGGATATCCTCCTACAATGAGCAGTTCTTC.

The J gene is TRBJ2-7, the V gene TRBV6-6, with 7 bases lining up with TRBD1. The germline V gene encodes CDR1 MNHNY and CDR2 SVGAGI (reference sequence). The ends lost 2 bases at V and 2 bases at J; junction bases unmatched: 6. The CDR3 is 15 residues long. The CDR3 DNA is TGTGCCAGCAGTTACCGCACAGGGGAGACCTACGAGCAGTACTTC. Translated: CASSYRTGETYEQYF.

This clone was seen only once. The chain links TRBV6-1 to TRBJ2-1; maybe TRBD2 (6 bases). Between the trimmed V and J ends, which lost 4 bases and 7 bases, there was a span of 11 bases. The CDR3 is made up of 13 amino acids. Germline CDR1 and CDR2: MNHNS and SASEGT. The CDR3 DNA reads as TGTGCCAGCAGTGGGGAGGCTCCTAATGAGCAGTTCTTC. This gives the protein CASSGEAPNEQFF.

The chain combines TRBV19 with TRBJ1-2; TRBD1 might be the D (5 bases). This CDR3 comprises 13 residues. The germline CDR1 and CDR2 sequences are LNHDA and SQIVND (reference sequence). Between the trimmed V and J ends, which lost 7 bases and 5 bases, there was a span of 14 bases. CDR3 DNA: TGTGCCAGTAACCCGGAACGGGGGTATGGCTACACCTTC. The encoded protein is CASNPERGYGYTF. The entire variable domain, with the rest obtained from reference TRBV19 and TRBJ1-2, is as follows: DGGITQSPKYLFRKEGQNVTLSCEQNLNHDAMYWYRQDPGQGLRLIYYSQIVNDFQKGDIAEGYSVSREKKESFPLTVTSAQKNPTAFYLCASNPERGYGYTFGSGTRLTVV.

CDR3 residues: CAIKGTGSSYEQYF. CDR3 nucleotides: TGTGCCATCAAGGGGACAGGGAGTTCCTACGAGCAGTACTTC. V is TRBV10-3 and J is TRBJ2-7, with 9 bases lining up with TRBD1. The CDR3 contains 14 residues. Trimming removed 7 bases from V and 1 base from J; junction bases left unmatched: 5. The germline CDR1 and CDR2 sequences are ENHRY and SYGVKD.

The rearrangement links TRBV15 to TRBJ2-7; D possibly corresponds to TRBD2 (6 bases). Trimming removed 2 bases from V and 1 base from J, with 21 bases in between. Germline V lookup: CDR1 LNHNV, CDR2 YYDKDF (reference sequence). The CDR3 runs 18 residues. Written as DNA, the CDR3 is TGTGCCACCAGCAGATCCCGCAATCCGGGACGGGAGTCCTACGAGCAGTACTTC. The encoded protein is CATSRSRNPGRESYEQYF.

This chain connects TRBV27 to TRBJ2-1, with D uncertain. CDR3 length: 11 amino acids. CDR1 is MNHEY, CDR2 SMNVEV, per germline (reference sequence). The V end was cut by 5 bases, the J end by 8 bases, with 7 bases between. The CDR3: CASSIFDEQFF. Here the CDR3 DNA reads TGTGCCAGCAGTATATTCGATGAGCAGTTCTTC.

This clone was counted once. CDR3 in DNA: TGTGCCAGCAGCCCGACGAGGCGGGAGGGCTCGGAGACCCAGTACTTC. Its translation: CASSPTRREGSETQYF. This sequence joins TRBV7-9 and TRBJ2-5; 9 bases align to TRBD2. The CDR3 spans 16 residues. J gave up 5 bases and V 5 bases, and 12 bases lay outside the gene matches. Germline assignment: CDR1 SEHNR and CDR2 FQNEAQ (reference sequence). The full variable domain, in which reference TRBV7-9 and TRBJ2-5 provide the parts outside the CDR3, is DTGVSQNPRHKITKRGQNVTFRCDPISEHNRLYWYRQTLGQGPEFLTYFQNEAQLEKSRLLSDRFSAERPKGSFSTLEIQRTEQGDSAMYLCASSPTRREGSETQYFGPGTRLLVL.

The chain combines TRBV7-8 with TRBJ2-5; 9 bases fit TRBD1. This CDR3 is built from 16 residues. Per the germline V gene, CDR1 is SGHVS and CDR2 is FQNEAQ. V gave up 5 bases and J gave up 7 bases; unmatched junction bases: 14. The CDR3 DNA sequence: TGTGCCAGCAGCGCCTTCGGACAGGGGATGGGAGGGACCCAGTACTTC. It translates to CASSAFGQGMGGTQYF.